A single sample gave rise to the 18 T cell receptor beta chains below, sequenced in a study of glioma-infiltrating T cells after dendritic cell vaccination. Repertoires were generated with immunoSEQ multiplex PCR, while TCRdb's copy carries only in-frame clones and drops some. Counted here are 80,000 to 100,000 clones, approximately 81% occurring once; the ten biggest clones make up roughly 5.6%. The sequencing used blood, collected before dendritic cell vaccination. These receptors came from a human donor with glioblastoma.

This chain uses TRBV7-2 with TRBJ2-5; 11 bases are shared with TRBD2. The germline V gene encodes CDR1 SGHTA and CDR2 FQGNSA. There are 13 residues in the CDR3. The V segment lost 9 bases and the J segment 5 bases; nucleotides outside the gene matches: 5. This chain's CDR3 is CASSGRDLETQYF. The CDR3 coding sequence is TGTGCCAGTAGCGGGAGGGACTTGGAGACCCAGTACTTC.

This clone was found once. V and J are TRBV5-6 and TRBJ1-1, with 8 bases lining up with TRBD1. Looked up from germline, CDR1 is SGHDT and CDR2 is YYEEEE. The CDR3 spans 15 residues. J gave up 3 bases and V 4 bases, and 8 bases lay outside the gene matches. The CDR3 reads CASSQSDRGDTEAFF. The CDR3 DNA sequence: TGTGCCAGCAGCCAGAGCGACAGGGGTGACACTGAAGCTTTCTTT.

The J gene is TRBJ1-1, the V gene TRBV28, with D possibly TRBD1 on 5 matching bases. There are 12 residues in the CDR3. Per the germline V gene, CDR1 is MDHEN and CDR2 is SYDVKM. V lost 6 bases, J lost 7 bases, and 12 bases lay in between. In DNA form, the CDR3 reads TGTGCCAGCAGCACCCAGGGAAATGAAGCTTTCTTT. Protein: CASSTQGNEAFF.

CDR3 DNA: TGTGCCATCAGTGTGGCCCCTAGTAGCGGGGTCTACAATGAGCAGTTCTTC. This encodes CAISVAPSSGVYNEQFF. This chain joins TRBV10-3 and TRBJ2-1; TRBD2 agrees at 8 bases. V shed 4 bases, J shed 3 bases, and the junction held 11 bases outside the gene matches. Per the germline V gene, CDR1 is ENHRY and CDR2 is SYGVKD. CDR3 size: 17 residues.

The rearrangement joins TRBV29-1 to TRBJ2-7; weak D call: TRBD1 (5 bases). CDR1 is SQVTM, CDR2 ANQGSEA, per germline. Deletions cut 7 bases from V and 12 bases from J, with 22 bases between. The CDR3 extends over 12 amino acids. The CDR3 DNA reads TGCAGCGATTTGGGGCGACAGTCTGTCCCGTACTTC. It yields the protein CSDLGRQSVPYF.

The CDR3 coding sequence is TGCGCCAGCAGCCTGCTAAGAGGCTACGAGCAGTACTTC. This codes for CASSLLRGYEQYF. The chain joins TRBV5-1 to TRBJ2-7; D ambiguous. CDR3 length: 13 amino acids. The germline V gene encodes CDR1 SGHRS and CDR2 YFSETQ. The germline V and J ends were trimmed by 4 bases and 3 bases, with 11 bases remaining between them. Using reference TRBV5-1 and TRBJ2-7 for the parts outside the CDR3, the full variable domain is KAGVTQTPRYLIKTRGQQVTLSCSPISGHRSVSWYQQTPGQGLQFLFEYFSETQRNKGNFPGRFSGRQFSNSRSEMNVSTLELGDSALYLCASSLLRGYEQYFGPGTRLTVT.

V and J are TRBV5-1 and TRBJ1-1, with D perhaps TRBD1 (6 bases). V was trimmed by 2 bases and J by 0 bases, leaving 8 bases between them. CDR3 length equals 14 residues. The germline CDR1 and CDR2 sequences are SGHRS and YFSETQ. The CDR3 sequence: CASSFDRMNTEAFF. The CDR3 nucleotides read TGCGCCAGCAGCTTCGACAGGATGAACACTGAAGCTTTCTTT.

This clone occurred once. This chain joins TRBV6-6 and TRBJ1-5; D is undetermined. Trimming removed 8 bases from V and 2 bases from J, with 10 bases in between. Looked up from germline, CDR1 is MNHNY and CDR2 is SVGAGI (reference sequence). The CDR3 has 13 residues. CDR3 in DNA: TGTGCCAGCGGTAGGGAGGGCAATCAGCCCCAGCATTTT. Amino acid sequence: CASGREGNQPQHF.

The V call is TRBV10-3, the J call TRBJ1-1; D uncertain. CDR1 is ENHRY, CDR2 SYGVKD, per germline. Trimming cost V 2 bases and J 3 bases, with 7 bases left between them. This CDR3 comprises 13 residues. The CDR3 region is CAISEDTDTEAFF. In DNA form, the CDR3 reads TGTGCCATCAGTGAGGACACGGACACTGAAGCTTTCTTT.

J is TRBJ2-3 and V is TRBV7-3; TRBD2 matches at 7 bases. CDR3 length: 16 amino acids. Germline V gene sequence: CDR1 SGHTA, CDR2 FQGTGA. Unmatched junction bases numbered 4, after V lost 1 base and J lost 0 bases. The CDR3 region is CASSLMGGTSTDTQYF. Here the CDR3 DNA reads TGTGCCAGCAGCTTAATGGGGGGGACTAGCACAGATACGCAGTATTTT.

V is TRBV28 and J is TRBJ1-2; possibly TRBD1 for D (6 bases). Germline V gene data show CDR1 as MDHEN and CDR2 as SYDVKM. V shed 6 bases and J shed 2 bases, with 16 bases lying between them. The CDR3 contains 15 residues. The CDR3 DNA reads as TGTGCCAGCAGCTCAGGGGTCACGCTAAACTATGGCTACACCTTC. It is translated as CASSSGVTLNYGYTF.

This sequence joins TRBV2 and TRBJ2-5, with TRBD2 as a possible D gene (6 bases). Trimming took off 6 bases at V and 9 bases at J, with 26 bases between the two ends. Germline V CDR1 and CDR2: SNHLY, FYNNEI. The CDR3 is 16 residues long. The CDR3 spells CASRGDPPLWRVAQYF. CDR3 sequence (DNA): TGTGCCAGCAGAGGGGACCCACCGCTCTGGAGGGTGGCCCAGTACTTC.

The chain links TRBV4-1 to TRBJ1-1, with 10 bases fitting TRBD1. This CDR3 is built from 18 residues. After removal of 2 bases from V and 1 base from J, the junction contained 10 bases not matched to a gene. Germline V gene sequence: CDR1 MGHRA, CDR2 YSYEKL. CDR3 amino acids: CASSQQATGGFWNTEAFF. The CDR3 coding sequence is TGCGCCAGCAGCCAACAGGCGACAGGGGGCTTTTGGAACACTGAAGCTTTCTTT.

The rearrangement joins TRBV7-3 to TRBJ2-1; the D gene is possibly TRBD1 (5 bases). CDR3 size: 15 residues. CDR1 and CDR2 from the germline V gene are SGHTA and FQGTGA. Trimming cost V 2 bases and J 4 bases, with 12 bases left between them. CDR3: CASSLGQGTYNEQFF. DNA for the CDR3: TGTGCCAGCAGCTTAGGTCAGGGCACATACAATGAGCAGTTCTTC.

V is TRBV10-3 and J is TRBJ2-1, with 13 bases identical to TRBD2. This CDR3 contains 15 residues. Trimming took 4 bases from V and 5 from J; bases not matched to a gene: 2. Looked up from germline, CDR1 is ENHRY and CDR2 is SYGVKD. This CDR3 is CAISGTSGSDNEQFF. The DNA of the CDR3 is TGTGCCATCAGTGGGACTAGCGGGAGCGACAATGAGCAGTTCTTC.

V usage is TRBV18 and J usage is TRBJ1-4, with 7 bases that match TRBD1. Trimming cost V 8 bases and J 8 bases; bases outside gene matches: 14. Germline lookup yields CDR1 KGHSH and CDR2 LQKENI. The CDR3 length is 15 residues. CDR3 in amino acids: CASAQSQGMPEKLFF. DNA for the CDR3: TGTGCCAGCGCCCAATCACAGGGGATGCCCGAAAAACTGTTTTTT.

The sample holds one count of this clone. J is TRBJ2-2 and V is TRBV19; tentative D call: TRBD2 (5 bases). The V end lost 3 bases, the J end lost 0 bases, and 8 bases lay between the germline ends. CDR3 size: 15 residues. Germline assignment: CDR1 LNHDA and CDR2 SQIVND (reference sequence). The CDR3 nucleotides read TGTGCCAGTAGTATTGGGAGAGCGAACACCGGGGAGCTGTTTTTT. The encoded protein is CASSIGRANTGELFF.

On this clone: Mismatch with germline at one junction end may stem from a read error. The DNA of the CDR3 is TGCGCCAACAGCGACGAGGGTCCCGGTACTGAAGCTTTCTTT. Its protein product is CANSDEGPGTEAFF. The V call is TRBV5-1, the J call TRBJ1-1; D uncertain. There are 14 residues in the CDR3. Germline V gene sequence: CDR1 SGHRS, CDR2 YFSETQ.